This T cell receptor (beta chain) was documented in a study of cytomegalovirus exposure and HLA in healthy donors. Study observations and caveats: Altogether, some 170 TCR beta chains were recorded as cytomegalovirus-associated. Near-uniform donor sequencing depth was presumed by presence/absence analyses. When a later analysis was performed, an Asian-associated ancestry cluster reportedly had fewer N-insertions than the roughly 730-donor mean.

Every donor was a healthy person donating bone marrow. A word on this clone: The target antigen is unknown.

Vbeta (60) and Jbeta (13) primers were used in the PCR. Profiling relied on immunoSEQ multiplex PCR, and the TCRdb table lists in-frame clones only, not all of them. The table lists 150,000 or so clones, roughly 77% of them singletons, with approximately 3.8% in the top ten. The TCR sequence derives from a male donor in good health and CMV-seronegative. Specimen: PBMCs.

This CDR3 reads CASSRQGAGGNTIYF. The CDR3 DNA follows: TGTGCCAGCAGCCGACAGGGGGCTGGAGGAAACACCATATATTTT. The chain is built from TRBV28 and TRBJ1-3, with TRBD1 matching 10 bases. The CDR3 totals 15 residues. Looked up from germline, CDR1 is MDHEN and CDR2 is SYDVKM. Trimming cost V 6 bases and J 4 bases; bases outside gene matches: 6.